This paragraph covers one T cell receptor (beta chain) sequence. This record belongs to a study of blood T cells in healthy people across ages. Germline values: CDR1 LGHDT, CDR2 YNNKEL (reference sequence). The CDR3 is 14 amino acids. V was shortened by 0 bases and J by 2 bases, with 7 bases between the two germline ends. The second PCR ran roughly 6 to 11 cycles with a sample-barcoded 5' primer and J-beta primers. TCRdb used MiXCR to reprocess the 5' RACE reads, holding one entry per CDR3 protein. The table shows about 1 million distinct CDR3 sequences, with under 55% occurring only once. Each sample used at least 6.5 million PBMCs. With each sample, at least 6 micrograms of total RNA were extracted.

This chain uses TRBV3-1 with TRBJ2-5; a possible D gene is TRBD2 (5 bases). The sequencing sample was made of blood. This clonotype originated in a woman aged 60-75 years in good health. The CDR3 DNA follows: TGTGCCAGCAGCCAAGAAATAGCGCAAGAGACCCAGTACTTC. It translates to CASSQEIAQETQYF.